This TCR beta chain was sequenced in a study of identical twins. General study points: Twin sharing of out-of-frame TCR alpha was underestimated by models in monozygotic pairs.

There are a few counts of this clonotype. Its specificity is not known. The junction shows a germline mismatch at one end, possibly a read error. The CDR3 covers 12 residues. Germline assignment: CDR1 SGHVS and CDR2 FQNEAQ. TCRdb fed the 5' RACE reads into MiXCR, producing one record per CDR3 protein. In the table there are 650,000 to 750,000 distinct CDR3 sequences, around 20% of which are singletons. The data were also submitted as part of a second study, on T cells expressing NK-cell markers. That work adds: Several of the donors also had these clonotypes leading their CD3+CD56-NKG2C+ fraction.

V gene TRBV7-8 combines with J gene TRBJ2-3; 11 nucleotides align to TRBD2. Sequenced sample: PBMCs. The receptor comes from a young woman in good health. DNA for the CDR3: TGTGCCAGCAGCCAAGTGGGGACTAGCGGTTCTTTT. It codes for CASSQVGTSGSF.